This TCR beta chain was retrieved from a study of response to subunit inactivated influenza vaccine. General observations from the study: Only a handful of new T cells, the authors suggested, are recruited with each seasonal influenza vaccination.

This clonotype has a handful of counts. As yet, its antigen is unknown. TCRdb independently ran MiXCR on the RT-PCR reads; one entry per CDR3 protein. The sample has over 400,000 distinct CDR3 sequences, approximately 13% seen once. The CDR3 sequence is 15 residues long. Trimming cost V 2 bases and J 1 base; bases outside gene matches: 3. Germline V gene data show CDR1 as ENHRY and CDR2 as SYGVKD. The chain is built from TRBV10-3 and TRBJ2-3; 7 bases fit TRBD2. The sequencing used PBMCs from blood, collected 45 days after vaccination. The sequence derives from a man aged 50 or older who received an inactivated influenza vaccine. The CDR3 protein is CAISEAGLGTDTQYF. The CDR3 region has the DNA TGTGCCATCAGTGAGGCCGGACTAGGCACAGATACGCAGTATTTT.